This T cell receptor (beta chain) was obtained from a study of T cells in Graves' hyperthyroidism and ophthalmopathy. Study findings and constraints: A median approximately 6.8 months before onset, the model predicted ophthalmopathy.

Amplified regions were TCR beta CDR3 sequences from RNA transcripts. An initial round of RT-PCR targeting the TCR CDR3 relied on the HTBI primer set. TCRdb recomputed calls from the multiplex PCR reads with MiXCR, one row per CDR3 protein. Of roughly 300,000 distinct CDR3 sequences listed, around 13% are singletons. Germline V lookup: CDR1 MGHRA, CDR2 YSYEKL. Unmatched junction bases numbered 13, after V lost 5 bases and J lost 3 bases. The CDR3 sequence is 16 residues long. On this clonotype: Its antigen is not known.

Hyperthyroidism patients were newly diagnosed, had disease duration under 2 months, and were aged 18 to 65 years. The sequenced material came from blood. The receptor's source is a young woman with Graves' hyperthyroidism. This chain connects TRBV4-1 to TRBJ2-7; 7 bases agree with TRBD1. CDR3 nucleotide sequence: TGCGCCAGCAGCTTCATCTCCGGGACAGAAAGCTACGAGCAGTACTTC. It encodes CASSFISGTESYEQYF.